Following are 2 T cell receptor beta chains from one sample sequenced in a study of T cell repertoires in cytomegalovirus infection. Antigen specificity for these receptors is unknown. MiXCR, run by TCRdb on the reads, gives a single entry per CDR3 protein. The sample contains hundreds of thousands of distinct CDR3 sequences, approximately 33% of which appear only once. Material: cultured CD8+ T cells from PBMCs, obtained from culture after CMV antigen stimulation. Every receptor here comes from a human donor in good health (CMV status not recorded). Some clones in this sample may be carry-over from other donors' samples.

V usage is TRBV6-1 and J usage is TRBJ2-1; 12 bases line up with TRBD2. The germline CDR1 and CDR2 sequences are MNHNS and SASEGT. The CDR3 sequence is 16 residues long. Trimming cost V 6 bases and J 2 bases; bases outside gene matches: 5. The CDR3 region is CASRILAGGPYNEQFF. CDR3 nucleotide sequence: TGTGCCAGCAGGATCCTAGCGGGGGGGCCCTACAATGAGCAGTTCTTC.

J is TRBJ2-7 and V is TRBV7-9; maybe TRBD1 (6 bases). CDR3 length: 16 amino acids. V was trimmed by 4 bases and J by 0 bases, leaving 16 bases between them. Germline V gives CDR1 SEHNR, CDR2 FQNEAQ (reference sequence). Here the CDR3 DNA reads TGTGCCAGCAGCTCACCCAGGACAGTGAGCTCCTACGAGCAGTACTTC. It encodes CASSSPRTVSSYEQYF.